This passage covers 19 T cell receptor beta chains from one sample sequenced in a study of blood T cell repertoires in COVID-19. Measured with immunoSEQ multiplex PCR; TCRdb has only the in-frame clones, and not every one. The data contain approximately 150,000 clones, about four fifths of them singletons. Source material: peripheral blood. The receptors were sampled from a man aged 65 to 85 with acute or convalescent COVID-19.

This chain joins TRBV3-1 (or the pseudogene TRBV3-2) and TRBJ1-4, with D possibly TRBD1 on 5 matching bases. Germline V gives CDR1 LGHDT, CDR2 YNNKEL (reference sequence). V lost 2 bases to trimming and J lost 4 bases, with 11 bases between them. The CDR3 totals 15 residues. The CDR3 here is CASSQNPGGNEKLFF. CDR3 DNA: TGTGCCAGCAGCCAAAACCCCGGGGGTAATGAAAAACTGTTTTTT.

The chain has TRBV14 and TRBJ2-7; TRBD2 agrees at 8 bases. This CDR3 is 16 amino acids long. Germline V gene lookup returns CDR1 SGHDN and CDR2 FVKESK. V lost 4 bases to trimming and J lost 3 bases; unmatched junction nucleotides: 11. This CDR3 is CASSPPGVAGHYEQYF. DNA of the CDR3: TGTGCCAGCAGCCCTCCTGGGGTAGCGGGACACTACGAGCAGTACTTC.

The chain uses TRBV24-1 and TRBJ2-6; 10 bases fit TRBD1. V shed 3 bases, J shed 1 base, and the junction held 2 bases outside the gene matches. The CDR3 loop spans 17 amino acids. Germline V gene data show CDR1 as KGHDR and CDR2 as SFDVKD. The CDR3 here is CATSDEGQGSGANVLTF. CDR3 sequence (DNA): TGTGCCACCAGTGATGAGGGACAGGGGTCTGGGGCCAACGTCCTGACTTTC.

The gene calls are TRBV7-3 and TRBJ1-1, with TRBD1 matching over 8 bases. J gave up 5 bases and V 5 bases, and 7 bases lay outside the gene matches. The CDR3 sequence is 14 residues long. From germline, CDR1 is SGHTA and CDR2 FQGTGA. CDR3 DNA sequence: TGTGCCAGCAGCCCCGACAGGGGAGGGACTGAAGCTTTCTTT. Its protein is CASSPDRGGTEAFF.

Remarks on this clone: Other DNA sequences within the sample encode an identical CDR3. This rearrangement joins TRBV28 to TRBJ1-2, with TRBD1 matching 9 bases. The germline CDR1 and CDR2 sequences are MDHEN and SYDVKM. The V segment lost 5 bases and the J segment 4 bases; nucleotides outside the gene matches: 2. This CDR3 spans 13 amino acids. The DNA for the CDR3 is TGTGCCAGCAGTACAGGGGGCATCTATGGCTACACCTTC. This codes for CASSTGGIYGYTF.

This sequence joins TRBV6-5 and TRBJ2-3; perhaps TRBD1 as D (6 bases). Trimming cost V 0 bases and J 3 bases, with 13 bases left between them. This CDR3 region has 16 residues. Germline V lookup: CDR1 MNHEY, CDR2 SVGAGI. CDR3 bases: TGTGCCAGCAGTTACTCGTACAGGGCTCGTACAGATACGCAGTATTTT. This translates into CASSYSYRARTDTQYF.

The chain carries TRBV5-1 and TRBJ2-1; D is unresolved. Per the germline V gene, CDR1 is SGHRS and CDR2 is YFSETQ. The CDR3 sequence is 13 residues long. V dropped 4 bases and J dropped 0 bases, with 5 bases sitting between them. For the CDR3, the DNA is TGCGCCAGCAGCCCGGGCTCCTACAATGAGCAGTTCTTC. This sequence encodes CASSPGSYNEQFF. Combining the CDR3 with reference TRBV5-1 and TRBJ2-1 gives the whole variable domain KAGVTQTPRYLIKTRGQQVTLSCSPISGHRSVSWYQQTPGQGLQFLFEYFSETQRNKGNFPGRFSGRQFSNSRSEMNVSTLELGDSALYLCASSPGSYNEQFFGPGTRLTVL.

The chain joins TRBV28 to TRBJ1-6, with D possibly matching TRBD1 (5 bases). CDR3 length equals 17 residues. Trimming pared 5 bases from V and 7 bases from J, leaving 21 bases between. CDR1 and CDR2 (germline): MDHEN, SYDVKM. CDR3 coding DNA: TGTGCCAGCAGTCAAACTCGGGACTTTGGGGACAATTCACCCCTCCACTTT. It translates to CASSQTRDFGDNSPLHF.

The CDR3 here is CAWSSTYNEQFF. In nucleotides, the CDR3 is TGTGCCTGGAGTTCTACCTACAATGAGCAGTTCTTC. The chain couples TRBV30 to TRBJ2-1; D remains unclear. Between the trimmed V and J ends, which lost 2 bases and 2 bases, there was a span of 4 bases. The germline V gene has CDR1 GTSNPN and CDR2 SVGIG (reference sequence). The CDR3 covers 12 residues.

CDR3 sequence: CASPLPRFQHF. The CDR3 DNA follows: TGTGCCAGTCCACTACCGAGATTCCAGCATTTT. The chain recombines TRBV6-5 with TRBJ1-5; the D is unclear. Germline CDR1 MNHEY, CDR2 SVGAGI. The CDR3 runs to 11 residues. V lost 9 bases, J lost 12 bases, and 15 bases lay in between.

This chain links TRBV28 with TRBJ1-6; no clear D gene. V was cut by 6 bases and J by 9 bases, with 9 bases left in between. Germline-derived CDR1 and CDR2 are MDHEN and SYDVKM. The CDR3 has 12 amino acids. The CDR3 coding sequence is TGTGCCAGCAGGCTTAACGGTTCACCCCTCCACTTT. Translated: CASRLNGSPLHF. The variable domain in full, completed from reference TRBV28 and TRBJ1-6, reads DVKVTQSSRYLVKRTGEKVFLECVQDMDHENMFWYRQDPGLGLRLIYFSYDVKMKEKGDIPEGYSVSREKKERFSLILESASTNQTSMYLCASRLNGSPLHFGNGTRLTVT.

The rearrangement uses TRBV18 and TRBJ1-3, with 10 bases matching TRBD1. The J segment lost 2 bases and the V segment lost 2 bases, leaving 0 bases of the junction unmatched. Germline V gene sequence: CDR1 KGHSH, CDR2 LQKENI. The CDR3 covers 15 residues. The CDR3: CASSPGTGAGNTIYF. For the CDR3, the DNA is TGTGCCAGCTCACCAGGGACAGGGGCTGGAAACACCATATATTTT.

The chain's CDR3 is CASSYSTGTGGYEQYF. The CDR3 DNA follows: TGTGCCAGCAGTTACTCAACCGGGACAGGGGGCTATGAGCAGTACTTC. V is TRBV6-5 and J is TRBJ2-7; TRBD1 agrees at 12 bases. The CDR3 contains 16 residues. In germline, CDR1 is MNHEY, CDR2 SVGAGI. V lost 0 bases to trimming and J lost 7 bases; unmatched junction nucleotides: 7.

The gene calls are TRBV6-2 or TRBV6-3 and TRBJ1-5; D call uncertain. V lost 6 bases and J lost 3, with 15 bases in between. CDR1 is MNHEY and CDR2 is SVGEGT in the germline V gene. The CDR3 runs to 15 residues. CDR3: CASSRTREANQPQHF. The CDR3 DNA follows: TGTGCCAGCAGCCGGACGAGGGAGGCCAATCAGCCCCAGCATTTT.

A single count supports this clone. The V call is TRBV19, the J call TRBJ2-7; maybe TRBD2 (5 bases). The CDR3 extends over 14 amino acids. The germline V gene encodes CDR1 LNHDA and CDR2 SQIVND (reference sequence). V was shortened by 3 bases and J by 6 bases, with 15 bases between the two germline ends. The CDR3 bases are TGTGCCAGTAGTATCCCGGGATATCCTGCCGAGCAGTACTTC. Translation gives CASSIPGYPAEQYF.

The CDR3 spells CSVEGAGGPTKNIQYF. Here the CDR3 DNA reads TGCAGCGTTGAAGGGGCAGGGGGCCCGACCAAAAACATTCAGTACTTC. This sequence joins TRBV29-1 and TRBJ2-4; TRBD1 matches at 8 bases. CDR3 length equals 16 residues. Unmatched junction bases numbered 7, after V lost 1 base and J lost 2 bases. Germline lookup yields CDR1 SQVTM and CDR2 ANQGSEA.

The chain links TRBV3-1 (or the pseudogene TRBV3-2) to TRBJ2-3; 7 positions agree with TRBD2. CDR3 length: 15 residues. Germline assignment: CDR1 LGHDT and CDR2 YNNKEL (reference sequence). V shed 0 bases, J shed 1 base, and the junction held 1 base outside the gene matches. The CDR3 loop reads CASSQDLAGTDTQYF. CDR3 nucleotides: TGTGCCAGCAGCCAAGATCTAGCGGGCACAGATACGCAGTATTTT.

This clone was detected once. The V call is TRBV19, the J call TRBJ2-5, with TRBD1 matching over 9 bases. Per the germline V gene, CDR1 is LNHDA and CDR2 is SQIVND (reference sequence). V lost 4 bases, J lost 5 bases, and 5 bases stayed unmatched. The CDR3 has 14 residues. CDR3 protein: CASSKGGQGETQYF. CDR3 DNA sequence: TGTGCCAGTAGTAAGGGAGGACAGGGGGAGACCCAGTACTTC.

V gene TRBV20-1 combines with J gene TRBJ2-1; 8 nucleotides line up with TRBD2. Trimming took 3 bases from V and 7 from J; bases not matched to a gene: 8. This CDR3 is built from 14 residues. CDR1 is DFQATT, CDR2 SNEGSKA, per germline (reference sequence). The CDR3, as DNA: TGCAGTGCTAGTAGGGCGGGGGGCCAAAATGAGCAGTTCTTC. Translated, it gives CSASRAGGQNEQFF.